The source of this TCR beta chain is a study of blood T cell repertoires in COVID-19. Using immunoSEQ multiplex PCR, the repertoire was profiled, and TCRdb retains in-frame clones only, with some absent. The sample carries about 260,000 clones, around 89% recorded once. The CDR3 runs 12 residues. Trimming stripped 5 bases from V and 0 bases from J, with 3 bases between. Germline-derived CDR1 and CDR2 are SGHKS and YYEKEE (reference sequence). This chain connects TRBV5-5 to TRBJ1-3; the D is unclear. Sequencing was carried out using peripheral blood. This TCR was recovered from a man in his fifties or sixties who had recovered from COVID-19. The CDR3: CASSLSGNTIYF. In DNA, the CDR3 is TGTGCCAGCAGTCTCTCTGGAAACACCATATATTTT.